The rows below give T cell receptor beta chains drawn from one sample of a study of blood T cell repertoires in COVID-19. Clones were sequenced by immunoSEQ multiplex PCR, and TCRdb holds only the in-frame ones, with some missing. This sample yields under 200,000 clones, of which approximately 90% are seen a single time; approximately 0.5% belongs to the top ten. The specimen was peripheral blood. Receptor source: a man between 45 and 60 years old with acute or convalescent COVID-19. The CDR3 runs from the conserved cysteine through the conserved F or W. The D gene is left open where the match is weak. Where a row states a size, it is once, few, many or the class of an expanded clone; other rows omit it.

CDR3	DNA	V	size	J	D
CASREGPKNEKLFF	TGTGCCAGCCGAGAGGGCCCGAAAAATGAAAAACTGTTTTTT	TRBV6-5	once	TRBJ1-4	.
CASSRGPDEQYF	TGTGCCAGCAGCAGAGGCCCGGACGAGCAGTACTTC	TRBV28	.	TRBJ2-7	.
CASSGGDQEKLFF	TGTGCCAGCAGTGGGGGCGATCAAGAAAAACTGTTTTTT	TRBV28	.	TRBJ1-4	.
CASSYSPLMLPQVELFF	TGTGCCAGCAGTTACTCGCCCTTAATGCTGCCACAAGTGGAGCTGTTTTTT	TRBV6-2/TRBV6-3	.	TRBJ2-2	.
CASSSRTSGNLQQYF	TGTGCCAGCAGTTCAAGGACTAGCGGGAACTTGCAGCAGTACTTC	TRBV6-2/TRBV6-3	.	TRBJ2-7	TRBD2
CASRGTGLHQPQHF	TGTGCCAGCAGGGGGACAGGTCTACATCAGCCCCAGCATTTT	TRBV25-1	.	TRBJ1-5	TRBD1
CASSAGNNSPLHF	TGTGCCAGCAGTGCCGGGAACAATTCACCCCTCCACTTT	TRBV2	few	TRBJ1-6	.
CSVRHGGGSDQPQHF	TGCAGCGTTCGGCATGGGGGAGGATCGGATCAGCCCCAGCATTTT	TRBV29-1	.	TRBJ1-5	.
CASSYSGGEGYTF	TGTGCCAGCAGTTACTCTGGGGGGGAAGGCTACACCTTC	TRBV6-5	once	TRBJ1-2	.
CASSPLLAGSPDTQYF	TGTGCCAGCAGTCCATTACTAGCGGGATCGCCAGATACGCAGTATTTT	TRBV27	.	TRBJ2-3	TRBD2
CASSFSGGAYNEQFF	TGTGCCAGCAGCTTTAGCGGGGGGGCCTACAATGAGCAGTTCTTC	TRBV7-2	.	TRBJ2-1	TRBD2
CASSYPLGQVNYGYTF	TGTGCCAGCAGTTACCCGTTAGGACAGGTTAACTATGGCTACACCTTC	TRBV6-5	.	TRBJ1-2	TRBD1
CASSSRLGREGVETQYF	TGTGCCAGCAGCTCTCGACTTGGGCGGGAGGGGGTGGAGACCCAGTACTTC	TRBV7-8	.	TRBJ2-5	TRBD2
CASSLWGREGTEAFF	TGCGCCAGCAGCTTGTGGGGCAGGGAGGGCACTGAAGCTTTCTTT	TRBV5-1	.	TRBJ1-1	.
CASRGRGRQETQYF	TGTGCCAGCAGGGGGCGCGGGAGACAAGAGACCCAGTACTTC	TRBV28	.	TRBJ2-5	TRBD2
CASSGRVDYNEQFF	TGCGCCAGCAGCGGTCGGGTTGACTACAATGAGCAGTTCTTC	TRBV5-1	.	TRBJ2-1	.
CASSASASRETQYF	TGTGCCAGCAGCGCCTCTGCTAGTAGAGAGACCCAGTACTTC	TRBV11-2	.	TRBJ2-5	.
CAAGNYGYTF	TGTGCCGCGGGGAACTATGGCTACACCTTC	TRBV28	.	TRBJ1-2	.
CASSPSGEGYTF	TGTGCCAGCTCACCATCCGGGGAGGGCTACACCTTC	TRBV18	.	TRBJ1-2	.
CASRPDRGTVATNEKLFF	TGTGCCAGTAGACCCGACCGGGGGACAGTCGCAACTAATGAAAAACTGTTTTTT	TRBV19	once	TRBJ1-4	TRBD1
CASSFQTGGYNEQFF	TGTGCCAGCAGTTTTCAGACTGGTGGGTACAATGAGCAGTTCTTC	TRBV27	.	TRBJ2-1	.
CASSPRTSGPQETQYF	TGTGCCAGCAGCCCTAGGACTAGCGGGCCTCAAGAGACCCAGTACTTC	TRBV7-6	.	TRBJ2-5	TRBD2
CASSPPALARGYEQYF	TGTGCCAGCAGCCCCCCGGCACTAGCACGAGGTTACGAGCAGTACTTC	TRBV7-8	.	TRBJ2-7	.
CASRSPGQGVSPLHF	TGTGCCAGCAGATCTCCGGGACAGGGGGTTTCACCCCTCCACTTT	TRBV28	.	TRBJ1-6	TRBD1
CATSRGHSGSVEQYF	TGTGCCACCAGCAGAGGACATAGCGGGAGCGTCGAGCAGTACTTC	TRBV15	.	TRBJ2-7	TRBD2
CASSSEGGREETQYF	TGTGCCAGCAGCTCAGAGGGAGGGCGGGAGGAGACCCAGTACTTC	TRBV7-9	.	TRBJ2-5	TRBD2
CASSQDTRGSTYNEQFF	TGCGCCAGCAGCCAAGATACTCGCGGGAGTACATACAATGAGCAGTTCTTC	TRBV4-1	.	TRBJ2-1	TRBD2
CASSGQSTDTQYF	TGTGCCAGCAGCGGGCAGAGCACAGATACGCAGTATTTT	TRBV4-2	.	TRBJ2-3	.
CASSWGGQGISYNEQFF	TGCGCCAGCAGCTGGGGGGGACAGGGAATCTCCTACAATGAGCAGTTCTTC	TRBV5-1	.	TRBJ2-1	TRBD1
CASGNPGTPNTGELFF	TGTGCCAGCGGCAATCCGGGTACCCCGAACACCGGGGAGCTGTTTTTT	TRBV28	.	TRBJ2-2	.
CASSDNAGPAYNEQFF	TGCGCCAGCTCGGATAACGCGGGTCCAGCCTACAATGAGCAGTTCTTC	TRBV10-1	.	TRBJ2-1	.
CASSLTGGDSPLHF	TGTGCCAGCAGTTTGACAGGGGGCGATTCACCCCTCCACTTT	TRBV27	.	TRBJ1-6	TRBD1
CASSQGQGVGNEQFF	TGTGCCAGCAGCCAAGGTCAGGGGGTGGGCAATGAGCAGTTCTTC	TRBV4-2	.	TRBJ2-1	TRBD1
CASSGRQGNQPQHF	TGTGCCAGCAGTGGCCGACAGGGCAATCAGCCCCAGCATTTT	TRBV2	.	TRBJ1-5	.
CATSREGVLNGYTF	TGTGCCACCAGCAGAGAAGGGGTGTTAAATGGCTACACCTTC	TRBV15	.	TRBJ1-2	.
CASSFTREGEAFF	TGTGCCAGCAGTTTTACCAGGGAAGGTGAAGCTTTCTTT	TRBV12-3/TRBV12-4	.	TRBJ1-1	.
CASSQTPLLSTQYF	TGCGCCAGCAGCCAAACCCCGCTTCTGAGTACGCAGTATTTT	TRBV4-1	.	TRBJ2-3	.
CASTRLAGGLGDEQFF	TGTGCCAGCACTCGACTAGCGGGAGGGCTCGGGGATGAGCAGTTCTTC	TRBV2	once	TRBJ2-1	TRBD2
CAWSYKRGGYEQFF	TGTGCCTGGAGTTATAAGCGGGGGGGGTATGAGCAGTTCTTC	TRBV30	.	TRBJ2-1	TRBD2
CASSVIGVGTGELFF	TGTGCCAGCAGCGTAATAGGGGTTGGGACCGGGGAGCTGTTTTTT	TRBV9	.	TRBJ2-2	.
CASSQGISGSLGNTGELFF	TGTGCCAGCAGCCAAGGAATTAGCGGGAGCCTGGGGAACACCGGGGAGCTGTTTTTT	TRBV4-2	few	TRBJ2-2	TRBD2
CASSLFPGQGSEQYF	TGTGCCAGCAGCTTATTCCCGGGACAGGGGTCCGAGCAGTACTTC	TRBV7-3	.	TRBJ2-7	TRBD1
CASSLKGAAGHEQYF	TGTGCCAGCAGCTTAAAGGGGGCCGCGGGTCACGAGCAGTACTTC	TRBV7-2	.	TRBJ2-7	TRBD1
CASSGGDETQYF	TGTGCCAGCAGCGGCGGGGATGAGACCCAGTACTTC	TRBV2	.	TRBJ2-5	.
CASSLGGTTTNEKLFF	TGTGCCAGCAGCTTAGGCGGGACGACAACTAATGAAAAACTGTTTTTT	TRBV7-9	.	TRBJ1-4	.
CASSQGRQGSTKNIQYF	TGTGCCAGCAGCCAAGGCCGACAGGGAAGTACCAAAAACATTCAGTACTTC	TRBV3-1/TRBV3-2	.	TRBJ2-4	TRBD1
CASRFDSQEQFF	TGCGCCAGCAGATTTGACAGCCAGGAGCAGTTCTTC	TRBV5-1	few	TRBJ2-1	.
CASSDGAWSGGSAQFF	TGTGCCAGCAGTGACGGGGCGTGGTCAGGGGGGTCTGCGCAGTTCTTC	TRBV2	.	TRBJ2-1	.
CASSKTGTGAVINEKLFF	TGTGCCAGTAGCAAAACCGGGACAGGGGCGGTGATAAATGAAAAACTGTTTTTT	TRBV19	once	TRBJ1-4	TRBD1
CASSPRQLLNTEAFF	TGTGCCAGCAGCCCTCGACAACTCCTGAACACTGAAGCTTTCTTT	TRBV14	.	TRBJ1-1	.
CASSRGQQETQYF	TGTGCCAGCTCACGGGGACAGCAAGAGACCCAGTACTTC	TRBV18	.	TRBJ2-5	TRBD1